The TCR beta chain described here comes from a study of Ad26.COV2.S vaccination and SARS-CoV-2 variants. Looking at the study overall: Donor had been placed in the Ad26.COV2.S arm of the COV1001 trial. Findings and limits, study-wide: Spike-specific TCR breadth in vaccine recipients exceeded that seen in placebo recipients. Breadth measured for non-spike TCRs was similar across vaccine and placebo recipients.

Assay: immunoSEQ multiplex PCR; the TCRdb copy retains only in-frame clones and omits some. The data show about 420,000 clones, roughly 90% seen once. Treatment of the sample: roughly 20 received Ad26.COV2.S at low or high dose, single or two shots; 5 received placebo; per-sample allocation not given. Sampling happened 63 days after the first vaccine or placebo injection. This Boston cohort included adults aged 18-55 years. Germline V lookup: CDR1 LNHDA, CDR2 SQIVND (reference sequence). V trimming: 6 bases; J trimming: 3 bases; junction bases outside the gene matches: 9. The CDR3 is made up of 16 amino acids. This clone was seen just once. Antigen specificity is unknown.

This receptor was identified in a person between 18 and 65 years old who received the Ad26.COV2.S COVID-19 vaccine or a placebo. The V call is TRBV19, the J call TRBJ2-5; 11 bases are a match to TRBD2. Material: peripheral blood, obtained in a trial of Ad26.COV2.S vaccine versus placebo. CDR3 residues: CASSPLAGGHEETQYF. The CDR3 DNA sequence: TGTGCCAGTAGCCCTTTAGCGGGGGGGCACGAAGAGACCCAGTACTTC.